These 28 T cell receptor beta chains originate from one sample sequenced in a study of identical twins. TCRdb re-called the 5' RACE reads through MiXCR, storing one row per CDR3 protein. The sample lists about 1.7 million distinct CDR3 sequences, less than 40% occurring once. What was sequenced was cord blood. The source is a newborn girl in good health.

This clonotype has a single count. The V and J genes are TRBV27 and TRBJ2-5; D assignment may be TRBD1 or TRBD2 (5 bases each). Between the trimmed V and J ends, which lost 6 bases and 11 bases, there was a span of 25 bases. Germline lookup yields CDR1 MNHEY and CDR2 SMNVEV (reference sequence). The CDR3 sequence is 15 residues long. For the CDR3, the DNA is TGTGCCAGCAGCCCTAGCCGATGGGGCCACAATGAGCAGTACTTC. Translation gives CASSPSRWGHNEQYF.

This chain uses TRBV7-9 with TRBJ1-1; 8 bases match TRBD1. The CDR3 loop spans 16 amino acids. Germline V gene lookup returns CDR1 SEHNR and CDR2 FQNEAQ (reference sequence). The J segment lost 2 bases and the V segment lost 3 bases, leaving 8 bases of the junction unmatched. CDR3 nucleotide sequence: TGTGCCAGCAGCTTTCGTGTGGGACAGGCCAACACTGAAGCTTTCTTT. Amino acid sequence: CASSFRVGQANTEAFF.

This clonotype was detected only a few times. The chain employs TRBV20-1 and TRBJ2-7; 7 bases map to TRBD1. The CDR3 totals 14 residues. The junction had 11 bases not matched to a gene; V was cut back by 4 bases and J by 5 bases. CDR1 and CDR2 (germline): DFQATT, SNEGSKA (reference sequence). CDR3 region: CSATLNRGADEQYF. The CDR3, as DNA: TGCAGTGCTACTTTGAACAGGGGAGCGGACGAGCAGTACTTC.

The chain joins TRBV6-1 to TRBJ2-2; D might be TRBD2 (6 bases). Germline CDR1 MNHNS, CDR2 SASEGT. V was shortened by 4 bases and J by 4 bases, with 16 bases between the two germline ends. The CDR3 runs 16 residues. CDR3 DNA: TGTGCCAGCAGTGCCGTAAGCCAGGGAGGCACCGGGGAGCTGTTTTTT. This translates into CASSAVSQGGTGELFF.

With regard to this clonotype: This could be a read error, since a much larger clone is one nucleotide away. The chain joins TRBV25-1 to TRBJ2-2; D is unresolved. This CDR3 has 13 amino acids. V lost 1 base and J lost 3, with 3 bases in between. Germline assignment: CDR1 MGHDK and CDR2 SYGVNS. The CDR3 bases are TGTGCCAGCAGTGAATCCCACACCGGGGAGCTGTTTTTT. It specifies CASSESHTGELFF.

This clonotype was seen at least ten times. One end of the junction is discordant with germline, which a read error may explain. CDR3 in DNA: TGCAGCCTTGACTTGGGCGGGGGGTACAATGAGCAGTTCTTC. This sequence encodes CSLDLGGGYNEQFF. The rearrangement uses TRBV29-1 and TRBJ2-1, with 8 bases matching TRBD2. The V gene's germline CDR1 is SQVTM and CDR2 ANQGSEA. This CDR3 is built from 14 residues.

This clonotype came up a few times. This chain links TRBV5-1 with TRBJ2-1; D unclear. V was shortened by 2 bases and J by 5 bases, with 8 bases between the two germline ends. The CDR3 is 13 amino acids. The germline gives CDR1 SGHRS, CDR2 YFSETQ. The CDR3 region is CASSFARDNEQFF. The CDR3 region has the DNA TGCGCCAGCAGCTTTGCCCGAGACAATGAGCAGTTCTTC.

This clonotype has more than one count but fewer than ten. The chain combines TRBV11-2 with TRBJ2-7, with TRBD2 matching over 7 bases. J lost 3 bases, V lost 1 base, and 9 bases had no gene match. The CDR3 spans 16 residues. The germline V gene has CDR1 SGHAT and CDR2 FQNNGV. CDR3 loop: CASSLVLGGTGYEQYF. In DNA, the CDR3 is TGTGCCAGCAGCTTAGTGCTCGGGGGGACCGGCTACGAGCAGTACTTC.

The table lists this clonotype with a count of one. This sequence joins TRBV28 and TRBJ1-1; TRBD1 might be the D (5 bases). The CDR3 sequence is 13 residues long. The ends were cut back, 4 bases at V and 6 bases at J, with 12 bases in the middle. Per the germline V gene, CDR1 is MDHEN and CDR2 is SYDVKM. CDR3 protein: CASSWSPGAEAFF. CDR3 coding DNA: TGTGCCAGCAGTTGGTCCCCGGGGGCTGAAGCTTTCTTT. Based on the CDR3 plus reference TRBV28 and TRBJ1-1, the full variable domain is DVKVTQSSRYLVKRTGEKVFLECVQDMDHENMFWYRQDPGLGLRLIYFSYDVKMKEKGDIPEGYSVSREKKERFSLILESASTNQTSMYLCASSWSPGAEAFFGQGTRLTVV.

The V and J genes are TRBV28 and TRBJ1-6; 10 bases match TRBD1. The CDR3 runs to 14 residues. CDR1 MDHEN and CDR2 SYDVKM come from the germline V gene. Trimming cost V 3 bases and J 9 bases; bases outside gene matches: 2. This CDR3 reads CASSFGTGVSPLHF. CDR3 DNA sequence: TGTGCCAGCAGTTTCGGGACAGGGGTTTCACCCCTCCACTTT.

This clonotype showed up many times. V and J are TRBV29-1 and TRBJ2-3; 7 nucleotides agree with TRBD2. In germline, CDR1 is SQVTM, CDR2 ANQGSEA. This CDR3 has 13 residues. V shed 4 bases and J 0 bases; nucleotides not matched to a gene: 1. The CDR3 loop reads CSVGSGSTDTQYF. The CDR3 DNA follows: TGCAGCGTTGGTAGCGGGAGCACAGATACGCAGTATTTT.

The chain couples TRBV4-2 to TRBJ2-1, with a possible D match to TRBD2 (7 bases). This CDR3 spans 17 amino acids. The germline V gene has CDR1 LGHNA and CDR2 YNFKEQ. V lost 6 bases and J lost 7, with 25 bases in between. Here the CDR3 reads CASRPTLGGAISNEQFF. CDR3 sequence (DNA): TGTGCCAGCAGACCGACACTGGGGGGGGCCATTAGTAATGAGCAGTTCTTC.

V gene TRBV15 combines with J gene TRBJ2-3; 9 positions match TRBD2. Germline values: CDR1 LNHNV, CDR2 YYDKDF (reference sequence). The length of the CDR3 is 18 residues. V trimming: 1 base; J trimming: 2 bases; junction bases outside the gene matches: 10. The CDR3 sequence: CATSRVSGRSLYTDTQYF. The CDR3 DNA reads as TGTGCCACCAGCAGAGTTAGCGGGAGATCACTTTACACAGATACGCAGTATTTT. The complete variable domain, with remaining parts taken from reference TRBV15 and TRBJ2-3, reads DAMVIQNPRYQVTQFGKPVTLSCSQTLNHNVMYWYQQKSSQAPKLLFHYYDKDFNNEADTPDNFQSRRPNTSFCFLDIRSPGLGDTAMYLCATSRVSGRSLYTDTQYFGPGTRLTVL.

The sample holds a few counts of this clonotype. This chain connects TRBV20-1 to TRBJ2-1; a possible D gene is TRBD2 (6 bases). The V end was cut by 1 base, the J end by 4 bases, with 14 bases between. The CDR3 contains 15 residues. CDR1 and CDR2 (germline): DFQATT, SNEGSKA (reference sequence). CDR3 sequence reads: CSARVGTPIYNEQFF. The CDR3 DNA is TGCAGTGCTAGAGTTGGGACTCCCATTTACAATGAGCAGTTCTTC.

This sequence joins TRBV29-1 and TRBJ2-7; the D is unclear. The V gene's germline CDR1 is SQVTM and CDR2 ANQGSEA. The V and J ends lost 3 bases and 6 bases respectively, with 12 bases between them. The CDR3 runs to 12 residues. The CDR3 sequence is CSVEEFPPEQYF. CDR3 nucleotide sequence: TGCAGCGTTGAGGAGTTCCCTCCCGAGCAGTACTTC.

The chain has TRBV19 and TRBJ2-1; the match to TRBD2 covers 9 bases. Germline CDR1 and CDR2: LNHDA and SQIVND (reference sequence). The V segment lost 1 base and the J segment 4 bases; nucleotides outside the gene matches: 8. This CDR3 has 17 amino acids. The chain's CDR3 is CASSIGRGTSRYNEQFF. CDR3 bases: TGTGCCAGTAGTATAGGGCGGGGGACTAGCCGGTACAATGAGCAGTTCTTC.

This clonotype has just a few counts. The gene calls are TRBV29-1 and TRBJ2-1, with D unresolved. With 4 bases removed from V and 0 bases from J, the gap between germline ends came to 7 bases. Germline CDR1 and CDR2: SQVTM and ANQGSEA. The CDR3 is 13 residues long. This CDR3 reads CSVAPSSYNEQFF. The DNA of the CDR3 is TGCAGCGTTGCTCCGAGCTCCTACAATGAGCAGTTCTTC.

V and J are TRBV12-3 or TRBV12-4 and TRBJ1-6; D is undetermined. This CDR3 is 14 amino acids long. Trimming removed 5 bases at V and 7 bases at J, with 12 bases between. The CDR3, as DNA: TGTGCCAGCAGTCCGGACGCCCGGAATTCACCCCTCCACTTT. It codes for CASSPDARNSPLHF.

This clonotype occurred a few times. The rearrangement links TRBV5-1 to TRBJ2-7; no reliable D call. The germline CDR1 and CDR2 sequences are SGHRS and YFSETQ. The CDR3 loop spans 13 amino acids. Trimming removed 4 bases at V and 7 bases at J, with 15 bases between. The CDR3 DNA follows: TGCGCCAGCAGCCCCGAATTCGGCAATGAGCAGTACTTC. Translated, it gives CASSPEFGNEQYF.

This chain links TRBV7-9 with TRBJ1-2; TRBD1 aligns across 8 bases. The CDR3 extends over 17 amino acids. Germline CDR1 and CDR2: SEHNR and FQNEAQ (reference sequence). Unmatched junction bases numbered 12, after V lost 3 bases and J lost 3 bases. Here the CDR3 reads CASSLLTGDKWDYGYTF. The CDR3 bases are TGTGCCAGCAGCTTGCTGACAGGGGATAAGTGGGACTATGGCTACACCTTC.

Written as DNA, the CDR3 is TGTGCCAGCAGTTTACAACTAGCGAACACCGGGGAGCTGTTTTTT. It codes for CASSLQLANTGELFF. The chain links TRBV28 to TRBJ2-2; D is possibly TRBD2 (5 bases). The length of the CDR3 is 15 residues. Trimming cost V 2 bases and J 0 bases, with 7 bases left between them. Germline lookup yields CDR1 MDHEN and CDR2 SYDVKM.

V and J are TRBV7-9 and TRBJ2-7; 8 nucleotides line up with TRBD2. V gave up 4 bases and J gave up 2 bases; unmatched junction bases: 4. The CDR3 runs 14 residues. Germline V gene sequence: CDR1 SEHNR, CDR2 FQNEAQ (reference sequence). CDR3 protein: CASSSAAGAYEQYF. CDR3 in DNA: TGTGCCAGCAGCTCAGCAGCGGGAGCCTACGAGCAGTACTTC.

Only a few counts were recorded for this clonotype. The chain links TRBV5-1 to TRBJ2-1; TRBD2 matches at 8 bases. Per the germline V gene, CDR1 is SGHRS and CDR2 is YFSETQ. The CDR3 totals 14 residues. With V trimmed by 4 bases and J by 7 bases, 7 bases remained unmatched. The CDR3 coding sequence is TGCGCCAGCAGCCTTAGCGGGGAGGGGAATGAGCAGTTCTTC. Translation: CASSLSGEGNEQFF.

This clonotype was picked up many times. V and J are TRBV4-2 and TRBJ2-7, with 10 bases aligning to TRBD2. The CDR3 is 15 amino acids. V lost 2 bases, J lost 2 bases, and 3 bases stayed unmatched. Germline CDR1 is LGHNA and CDR2 is YNFKEQ. The CDR3 spells CASSQSSGRPYEQYF. The DNA for the CDR3 is TGTGCCAGCAGCCAATCTAGCGGGAGACCCTACGAGCAGTACTTC.

This chain links TRBV7-9 with TRBJ1-1; a possible D gene is TRBD1 (5 bases). The CDR3 loop spans 16 amino acids. V was pared by 5 bases and J by 4 bases, with 20 bases between. Germline V gives CDR1 SEHNR, CDR2 FQNEAQ (reference sequence). In nucleotides, the CDR3 is TGTGCCAGCAGCGACCCCCCAAGGGGATTGACCACTGAAGCTTTCTTT. Amino acid sequence: CASSDPPRGLTTEAFF.

This clonotype was seen a few times. This chain links TRBV27 with TRBJ2-5, with TRBD1 as a possible D gene (6 bases). TRBJ2-7 explains the end of the DNA better; the J call may be wrong. The CDR3 totals 15 residues. Germline V gene data show CDR1 as MNHEY and CDR2 as SMNVEV (reference sequence). CDR3 sequence: CASSALWYRVHEQYF. CDR3 nucleotides: TGTGCCAGCAGTGCTCTCTGGTACAGGGTACACGAGCAGTACTTC.

This clonotype has at least ten counts. The genes are TRBV29-1 and TRBJ2-3, with D tentatively TRBD1 (6 bases). This CDR3 has 15 residues. V dropped 7 bases and J dropped 6 bases, with 23 bases sitting between them. Germline lookup yields CDR1 SQVTM and CDR2 ANQGSEA. CDR3 in DNA: TGCAGCGACAGAGACAGGTCGGCATCTATGGATACGCAGTATTTT. This gives the protein CSDRDRSASMDTQYF.

This clonotype was found a few times. The CDR3 region is CASSAGTVNEKLFF. The CDR3 DNA follows: TGCGCCAGCAGCGCCGGGACAGTTAATGAAAAACTGTTTTTT. This chain joins TRBV5-1 and TRBJ1-4; the match to TRBD1 covers 7 bases. This CDR3 comprises 14 residues. Germline V gene lookup returns CDR1 SGHRS and CDR2 YFSETQ. Unmatched junction bases numbered 4, after V lost 4 bases and J lost 4 bases.